This T cell receptor beta chain was identified in a study of blood T cells in healthy people across ages (dated by TCRdb to the mid-2010s). Regarding the study in general: In model experiments, template switching captured about one uniquely barcoded TCR beta cDNA molecule for every two T cells. Donors of different ages were randomly distributed across sequencing lanes to avoid experimental bias. Using deep sequencing normalized with unique cDNA molecular identifiers, the study measured how TCR beta repertoire diversity changes with age. Donors were grouped into four age groups: young (average about 15 years), middle-aged (around 39), aged (about 60) and long-lived (82). Using the same blood draw, the study looked at two additional independent replicas of 1 million unique cDNA reads for two donors, one aged 18 to 30 and the other aged 80 or older.

The donors were a few dozen Caucasian individuals from Russia, aged roughly 6 to 100 years, who were systemically healthy. Each donor gave 8 to 10 milliliters of peripheral blood, collected into EDTA-treated Vacutainer tubes. Ficoll-Paque density-gradient centrifugation was used to isolate PBMCs, with at least 7 million per sample. Total RNA, at least 5.5 micrograms per sample, was extracted from PBMCs with Trizol reagent. The percentages of naive CD45RAhigh/CD27high T cells were determined by flow cytometry on a PBMC aliquot from every donor. To note about this clonotype: Its binding antigen is unknown. One base away there is no much larger clone; base qualities are not given.

V and J lose 1 base and 11 bases, and a span of 12 bases separates them. From its cysteine to its phenylalanine, the CDR3 spans 13 amino acids. Solely the CDR3 DNA is kept, with 39 bases framed from the first base. Overall study results and their limits: Estimates of total diversity based on one million sequenced T cells were considered lower bounds and underestimates. Because donor CMV infection status was unknown, age-related changes in expanded clonotypes were potentially confounded. Bulk unsorted PBMC profiling prevented conclusive comparison of naive and antigen-experienced compartments. Compared with the aged group, more naive CD4+ T cells, fewer expanded clones and increased TCR diversity were shown by the long-lived group, suggesting age selection. As age increased, observed TCR beta diversity per million T cells dropped in a roughly linear way, and a significant reduction was already evident by age 40. The percentage of naive T cells measured by flow cytometry correlated strongly with observed TCR beta diversity.

The library was built by means of 5' RACE. Sequencing instrument: Illumina HiSeq 2500. A second roughly 6 to 12 cycle PCR used a sample-barcoded 5' primer and a J-beta primer mix. Each TCR beta cDNA molecule received a unique molecular identifier from a template-switch 5' adaptor carrying 12 random nucleotides. At least 3 million CDR3-containing paired-end reads were obtained from each sample. The Mint cDNA synthesis kit, primed by a TRBC-specific oligonucleotide, was used to synthesize first-strand cDNA from all RNA. All cDNA was treated with uracil-DNA glycosylase and then went through a first 18-cycle PCR with the universal primers M1SS and BC2_uni_R. On the study's bioinformatics: Each sample was normalized by randomly selecting 1 million high-quality reads, each carrying a distinct molecular identifier. Reads sharing molecular identifiers were discarded rather than binned into consensus sequences. MiTCR, with a Q25 quality threshold and the strictest error-elimination algorithm, was used for CDR3 identification, clonotype clustering and error correction. A nonparametric unseen species model with Euler transformation was used to estimate a lower bound on total TCR beta diversity. In-frame beta chains were kept once TCRdb had trimmed the public reads at Q25 with fastp and called clones with MiXCR. Duplicate CDR3 protein sequences are folded into a single record with the most common DNA and genes. The V and J calls shown here were made by TCRdb, not taken from the authors' results. In this sample the table shows 1.4 million or so distinct CDR3 sequences, approximately 43% of which occur a single time. Of the sample, roughly 3.7% is held by the ten largest clones.

This TCR was sampled from a young woman in good health. The sequencing input was blood. The chain links TRBV12-3 or TRBV12-4 with TRBJ1-5; no D gene call is confident. The DNA sequence is as follows: TGTGCCAGCAGTTTAGACAGCCTGAAGGCCCAGCATTTT. It specifies CASSLDSLKAQHF.